This TCR beta chain was observed in a study of technical replicates of blood from several donors (dated by TCRdb to about 2017). The library was generated by the immunoSEQ multiplex PCR assay. This immuneACCESS table, as held by TCRdb, lists in-frame sequences with V and J called but not all clones. Of the missing ones, under half trace to an unresolved V gene in checked studies; the others have no known cause. This sample gives about 97,000 clones in total; about 95% of them show up just once. The biggest ten clones account for 0.33% of the sample. In the germline V gene (reference sequence), CDR1 corresponds to WNHNN and CDR2 to SYGVQD. Trimming takes 2 bases off V and 4 bases off J; junction bases not matched to a gene: 3. CDR3 length: 14 amino acids, cysteine to phenylalanine. Just CDR3 DNA is preserved here, 42 bases in frame from base 1. Regarding this clone: It has no known antigen specificity. No base-level quality is on record; no much larger clone is a single base apart.

Sequencing used T cells isolated from PBMCs. The chain couples TRBV10-1 to TRBJ2-5; 8 bases in the junction line up with TRBD1. The sequence came from a human donor in good health. Here is the DNA: TGCGCCAGCAGTGAGGGACAGGGTGGAGAGACCCAGTACTTC. It is translated as CASSEGQGGETQYF.